The text below deals with one T cell receptor beta chain. In the original analysis: For nucleated cells, counts were estimated from reference gene primer amplification. This table comes from immunoSEQ multiplex PCR, and its TCRdb copy is limited to in-frame clones, with some not included. That table gives V, J and clone size, and the DNA gave D and trimming. The sample lists 120,000 to 150,000 clones, 80% occurring once. This entry comes from a study of blood T cell repertoires in COVID-19. Looking at the study overall: Some COVID-19 samples were acute and others convalescent; all came from the United States, Italy and Spain. Sample material is recorded as cDNA or gDNA derived from T cells, B-cell-depleted T cells, or PBMCs.

Trimming cost V 1 base and J 4 bases; bases outside gene matches: 7. This CDR3 contains 16 residues. Germline lookup yields CDR1 KGHSH and CDR2 LQKENI. The sample was peripheral blood. The sequence came from a woman aged 50 to 60 with acute or convalescent COVID-19. The chain combines TRBV18 with TRBJ1-2; TRBD1 matches at 9 bases. The CDR3 DNA reads TGTGCCAGCTCACCACAGGGACAGGGCACCTTCTATGGCTACACCTTC. It specifies CASSPQGQGTFYGYTF.